These T cell receptor beta chains were read from a single sample in a study of T-cell reconstitution after alpha-beta-depleted transplantation in children. TCRdb processed the PCR reads anew with MiXCR; each CDR3 protein has one entry. Of roughly 120,000 distinct CDR3 sequences in the sample, about 21% are singletons; the top ten hold approximately 10%. The input for sequencing was PBMCs, mostly from graft donor cells, taken 180 days after TCRalphabeta/CD19-depleted stem cell transplant. These receptors were collected from a male patient under 10 years old who had a stem cell transplant for chronic granulomatous disease, so the T cells may come from the graft donor. Each CDR3 is given with its conserved first and last residue. The D gene is left open where the match is weak. Part of the rows lack a size; the others show once, few, many or a class for expanded clones.

J gene | D gene | V gene | clone size | CDR3 DNA | CDR3 protein
TRBJ2-1 | NA | TRBV20-1 | few | TGCAGTGCTAGTCGTACTCCCAATGAGCAGTTCTTC | CSASRTPNEQFF
TRBJ2-3 | TRBD1 | TRBV7-8 | NA | TGTGCCAGCAGCCCACTTGACAGGGGCACAGATACGCAGTATTTT | CASSPLDRGTDTQYF
TRBJ1-5 | TRBD1 | TRBV20-1 | many | TGCAGTGCTAGGCCCCGACAGGGGGCAGGACAGCCCCAGCATTTT | CSARPRQGAGQPQHF
TRBJ2-1 | TRBD1 | TRBV12-3/TRBV12-4 | few | TGTGCCAGCAGCAAAACGCGGGACAGGGGCCACAATGAGCAGTTCTTC | CASSKTRDRGHNEQFF
TRBJ2-1 | NA | TRBV7-3 | NA | TGTGCCAGCAGCTTAGGCCGGACACCAAACAATGAGCAGTTCTTC | CASSLGRTPNNEQFF
TRBJ2-1 | NA | TRBV7-9 | few | TGTGCCAGCAGCCCCTCCTTATACAGTTCCAATGAGCAGTTCTTC | CASSPSLYSSNEQFF
TRBJ2-1 | NA | TRBV21-1 | many | TGTGCCAGCAGCAAAGTTTTACTCCGGCCTAGCGGGAGGAATGATAGCTCCTACAATGAGCAGTTCTTC | CASSKVLLRPSGRNDSSYNEQFF
TRBJ2-7 | NA | TRBV27 | NA | TGTGCCAGCAGCCCCCAGGGGTTCGTGGACGAGCAGTACTTC | CASSPQGFVDEQYF
TRBJ2-2 | TRBD2 | TRBV20-1 | NA | TGCAGTGCTAATCCCGGGACTAGCGGGATCACCGGGGAGCTGTTTTTT | CSANPGTSGITGELFF
TRBJ2-7 | TRBD2 | TRBV7-8 | many | TGTGCCAGCAGCTTAGGGCCGGGACTAGACTACGAGCAGTACTTC | CASSLGPGLDYEQYF
TRBJ2-2 | TRBD2 | TRBV11-2 | many | TGTGCCAGCAGCTCGGGACTACTGAACACCGGGGAGCTGTTTTTT | CASSSGLLNTGELFF
TRBJ2-2 | TRBD2 | TRBV7-9 | NA | TGTGCCAGCAGCTCCCCAGGACTAGCGCTAGACACCGGGGAGCTGTTTTTT | CASSSPGLALDTGELFF
TRBJ2-7 | NA | TRBV20-1 | many | TGCAGTGCTAGACCGACAGGTATCTACGAGCAGTACTTC | CSARPTGIYEQYF
TRBJ2-7 | NA | TRBV20-1 | NA | TGCAGTGCTAGCCCCTCAGGGGCTGTAATCGAGCAGTACTTC | CSASPSGAVIEQYF
TRBJ2-1 | TRBD2 | TRBV20-1 | many | TGCAGTGCCCCGGGACTAGGGACGGGAAATGAGCAGTTCTTC | CSAPGLGTGNEQFF
TRBJ1-3 | NA | TRBV29-1 | NA | TGCAGCGTTATGACCGACAGAATCTCTGGAAACACCATATATTTT | CSVMTDRISGNTIYF
TRBJ1-3 | TRBD1 | TRBV13 | NA | TGTGCCAGCAGCTTAGGACAGGGGGCGCGTGGAAACACCATATATTTT | CASSLGQGARGNTIYF
TRBJ2-2 | NA | TRBV12-3/TRBV12-4 | NA | TGTGCCAGCAGTCTCTCCCTTGGAGGCATGGACACCGGGGAGCTGTTTTTT | CASSLSLGGMDTGELFF
TRBJ2-7 | TRBD2 | TRBV9 | many | TGTGCCAGCAGCACGCGACTAGCGGGCGAGCAGTACTTC | CASSTRLAGEQYF
TRBJ2-7 | NA | TRBV20-1 | few | TGCAGTGCTAGAGATCGGTTTAGCGCAAAAGCCTACGAGCAGTACTTC | CSARDRFSAKAYEQYF
TRBJ2-7 | TRBD2 | TRBV20-1 | few | TGCAGTGCTAGAGATGCGACTAGCGGGAGACCGGAGCAGTACTTC | CSARDATSGRPEQYF
TRBJ1-6 | NA | TRBV6-5 | few | TGTGCCAGCAGTTACTCGGGGCCGGGGAGCTCCTATAATTCACCCCTCCACTTT | CASSYSGPGSSYNSPLHF
TRBJ1-1 | NA | TRBV12-3/TRBV12-4 | many | TGTGCCAGCAGCAGAGACGCCGCCCCCGAAGCTTTCTTT | CASSRDAAPEAFF
TRBJ2-5 | NA | TRBV6-5 | few | TGTGCCAGCAGTCGGGGGATGGAGACCCAGTACTTC | CASSRGMETQYF
TRBJ2-3 | TRBD1 | TRBV7-2 | NA | TGTGCCAGCAGCTTAGTGGGGACAGGGGGCGCAACAGATACGCAGTATTTT | CASSLVGTGGATDTQYF
TRBJ1-1 | NA | TRBV20-1 | many | TGCAGTGCTCGGGTGAACACTGAAGCTTTCTTT | CSARVNTEAFF
TRBJ1-1 | NA | TRBV6-2/TRBV6-3 | NA | TGTGCCAGCAGTACCCGAGGACAGATTAACACTGAAGCTTTCTTT | CASSTRGQINTEAFF
TRBJ2-7 | TRBD1 | TRBV5-1 | few | TGCGCCAGCAGCTTCCGTGGACAGGGCGCACCCTACGAGCAGTACTTC | CASSFRGQGAPYEQYF
TRBJ2-7 | NA | TRBV5-1 | NA | TGCGCCAGCAGCCGGGACTCCACCTACGAGCAGTACTTC | CASSRDSTYEQYF
TRBJ2-1 | NA | TRBV20-1 | NA | TGCAGTGCTAGATTGGAGGGTGCGGTCTCCTACAATGAGCAGTTCTTC | CSARLEGAVSYNEQFF
TRBJ2-7 | TRBD2 | TRBV19 | many | TGTGCCAGTAGCCCTGCCGGGGGGGAGCAGTACTTC | CASSPAGGEQYF
TRBJ2-5 | TRBD1 | TRBV20-1 | few | TGCAGTGCTACTGGACAGGGGGCGGGGGAGACCCAGTACTTC | CSATGQGAGETQYF
TRBJ2-2 | NA | TRBV12-3/TRBV12-4 | few | TGTGCCAGCAGTTTCAAACCGGGACAACTTAACACCGGGGAGCTGTTTTTT | CASSFKPGQLNTGELFF
TRBJ2-5 | NA | TRBV28 | many | TGTGCCAGCACCGACACAGTCGCTAGTCGGGGGACCCAGTACTTC | CASTDTVASRGTQYF
TRBJ1-4 | NA | TRBV29-1 | few | TGCAGCGTCCTCCCCCCAACTAATGAAAAACTGTTTTTT | CSVLPPTNEKLFF
TRBJ1-6 | TRBD1 | TRBV12-3/TRBV12-4 | NA | TGTGCCAGCAGTTTAAGACAGGGCCTCCACTTT | CASSLRQGLHF
TRBJ1-5 | NA | TRBV27 | many | TGTGCCAGCAGTTTATTGGGGGGTCAGCCCCAGCATTTT | CASSLLGGQPQHF
TRBJ2-7 | TRBD2 | TRBV4-2 | few | TGTGCCAGCAGCCAAGATTTGTCCTGGCGGGGGGGCCTCGTATCAACCTACGAGCAGTACTTC | CASSQDLSWRGGLVSTYEQYF
TRBJ2-5 | NA | TRBV5-1 | NA | TGCGCCAGCAGCTTGGGACATCCATCGGAGACCCAGTACTTC | CASSLGHPSETQYF
TRBJ2-7 | TRBD1 | TRBV20-1 | many | TGCAGTGCCACGGGACAGTCATCCTACGAGCAGTACTTC | CSATGQSSYEQYF
TRBJ2-1 | NA | TRBV28 | few | TGTGCCAGCAGTTCCCCGGGGAATGGGCAGTTCTTC | CASSSPGNGQFF
TRBJ2-7 | NA | TRBV5-1 | few | TGCGCCAGCAGCCGAGCGACAGGATCCGAGCAGTACTTC | CASSRATGSEQYF
TRBJ1-2 | TRBD1 | TRBV5-6 | NA | TGTGCCAGCAGCTTGAGGACAGGGGGCTATGGCTACACCTTC | CASSLRTGGYGYTF
TRBJ2-5 | TRBD2 | TRBV5-5 | many | TGTGCCAGCAGCCTAAGACTAGCGGAACTACAAGAGACCCAGTACTTC | CASSLRLAELQETQYF
TRBJ2-1 | TRBD2 | TRBV5-1 | NA | TGCGCCAGCAGCTTGGCCGGCGGGAGGGCAATCAATGAGCAGTTCTTC | CASSLAGGRAINEQFF
TRBJ2-1 | NA | TRBV12-3/TRBV12-4 | many | TGTGCCAGCAGTATATCGGATTCCCGCTCCTACAATGAGCAGTTCTTC | CASSISDSRSYNEQFF
TRBJ2-1 | TRBD2 | TRBV20-1 | many | TGCAGTGCTCGGCTGGCGGGAGGGCCCAAGAATGAGCAGTTCTTC | CSARLAGGPKNEQFF
TRBJ2-1 | NA | TRBV4-3 | few | TGCGCCAGCAGCCAAGCTCTCGGCTCCTACAATGAGCAGTTCTTC | CASSQALGSYNEQFF
TRBJ2-7 | NA | TRBV18 | many | TGTGCCAGCTCACCACGGGGTATCACCTACGAGCAGTACTTC | CASSPRGITYEQYF
TRBJ2-1 | NA | TRBV4-1 | once | TGCGCCAGCAGCCAAGATATGGAGCGGAGCTCCTACAATGAGCAGTTCTTC | CASSQDMERSSYNEQFF
TRBJ2-3 | TRBD2 | TRBV4-1 | few | TGCGCCAGCAGCCAAGGACTAGCGGGGAAGGATACGCAGTATTTT | CASSQGLAGKDTQYF
TRBJ2-7 | TRBD2 | TRBV12-3/TRBV12-4 | NA | TGTGCCAGCAAAATAGCGGGAAAAAGCTACGAGCAGTACTTC | CASKIAGKSYEQYF